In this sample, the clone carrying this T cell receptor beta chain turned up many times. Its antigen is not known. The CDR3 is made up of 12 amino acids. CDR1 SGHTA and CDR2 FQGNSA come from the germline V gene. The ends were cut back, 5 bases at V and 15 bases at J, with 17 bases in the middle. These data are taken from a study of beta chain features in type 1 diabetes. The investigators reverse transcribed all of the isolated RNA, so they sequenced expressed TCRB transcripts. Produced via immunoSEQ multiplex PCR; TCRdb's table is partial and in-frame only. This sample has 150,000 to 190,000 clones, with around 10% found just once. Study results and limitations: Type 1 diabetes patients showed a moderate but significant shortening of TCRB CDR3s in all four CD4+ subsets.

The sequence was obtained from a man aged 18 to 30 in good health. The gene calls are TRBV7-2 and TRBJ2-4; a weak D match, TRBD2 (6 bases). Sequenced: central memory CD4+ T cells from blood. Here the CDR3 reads CASSILDGSRYF. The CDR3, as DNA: TGTGCCAGCAGCATTTTGGACGGGAGTCGGTACTTC. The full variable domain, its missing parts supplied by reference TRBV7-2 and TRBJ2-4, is GAGVSQSPSNKVTEKGKDVELRCDPISGHTALYWYRQSLGQGLEFLIYFQGNSAPDKSGLPSDRFSAERTGGSVSTLTIQRTQQEDSAVYLCASSILDGSRYFGAGTRLSVL.